These T cell receptor beta chains were read from a single sample in a study of cytomegalovirus exposure and HLA in healthy donors. The protocol was immunoSEQ multiplex PCR, while the TCRdb copy is restricted to in-frame clones and leaves out a portion. The table has around 300,000 clones, 84% seen once. The sample was PBMCs. The receptors shown here come from a woman in her thirties or forties in good health and CMV-seropositive. Each CDR3 is given with its conserved first and last residue. D genes are given only for firm matches. Where a row states a size, it is once, few, many or the class of an expanded clone; other rows omit it.

j_call | clone_size | d_call | v_call | cdr3_aa | cdr3_nt
TRBJ1-1 | few | . | TRBV25-1 | CASSATLNTEAFF | TGTGCCAGCAGTGCGACACTGAACACTGAAGCTTTCTTT
TRBJ2-7 | . | TRBD2 | TRBV6-5 | CASSYSSSGPYEQYF | TGTGCCAGCAGTTACTCTTCTAGCGGGCCCTACGAGCAGTACTTC
TRBJ2-3 | . | TRBD2 | TRBV19 | CAYRGREKNGATDTQYF | TGTGCCTACAGAGGGCGGGAGAAGAATGGTGCGACAGATACGCAGTATTTT
TRBJ1-2 | . | . | TRBV28 | CASSLNRDGYTF | TGTGCCAGCAGTTTGAACAGGGACGGCTACACCTTC
TRBJ2-5 | . | . | TRBV10-3 | CAISETVVAETQYF | TGTGCCATCAGTGAGACAGTAGTTGCAGAGACCCAGTACTTC
TRBJ2-2 | . | . | TRBV7-9 | CASSLVQLYGELFF | TGTGCCAGCAGCTTAGTGCAGTTATACGGGGAGCTGTTTTTT
TRBJ1-2 | . | TRBD1 | TRBV5-6 | CASSLDRGYGYTF | TGTGCCAGCAGCTTGGACAGGGGCTATGGCTACACCTTC
TRBJ2-5 | . | TRBD2 | TRBV5-1 | CASSSALAGGQETQYF | TGCGCCAGCAGCTCGGCGCTAGCGGGAGGGCAAGAGACCCAGTACTTC
TRBJ2-2 | . | . | TRBV18 | CASSPLPGNSPTGELFF | TGTGCCAGCTCACCACTACCCGGGAACAGCCCCACCGGGGAGCTGTTTTTT
TRBJ2-3 | . | . | TRBV14 | CASSQFPAGVTDTQYF | TGTGCCAGCAGCCAGTTCCCAGCGGGCGTCACAGATACGCAGTATTTT
TRBJ1-2 | . | . | TRBV29-1 | CSVTHGTTGGGYTF | TGCAGCGTGACACACGGGACTACGGGGGGTGGCTACACCTTC
TRBJ1-5 | . | . | TRBV28 | CASSPGSLSNQPQHF | TGTGCCAGCAGCCCGGGGAGCCTTAGCAATCAGCCCCAGCATTTT
TRBJ2-1 | . | . | TRBV7-3 | CASSPIDGSSYNEQFF | TGTGCCAGCAGCCCTATTGACGGGAGCTCCTACAATGAGCAGTTCTTC